Listed here are 32 T cell receptor beta chains from one sample, sequenced in a study of T cell responses to AZD1222 COVID-19 vaccine (dated by TCRdb to 2020 to 2022). Library preparation was by the immunoSEQ multiplex PCR assay. TCRdb obtained this table from immuneACCESS and retained in-frame rearrangements with V and J assigned. These tables miss some clones; where compared with another copy, unresolved V genes account for less than half of the shortfall, and the remainder is unexplained. Here the sample has 95,000 to 110,000 clones; 87% occur a single time. The ten largest clones add up to around 4.5% of the sample. Explained via the paper, the time point label denotes: baseline before first vaccination. Sequencing was performed on peripheral blood, taken on day 0 of AZD1222 vaccination. These receptors all stem from an adult in good health.

This chain links TRBV5-8 with TRBJ1-2; D call uncertain. V was clipped by 7 bases and J by 1 base, with 17 bases between them. Germline CDR1 and CDR2: SGHTS and YDEGEE. This CDR3 has 15 amino acids. The CDR3 nucleotides read TGTGCCAGCGACCAAGAGTGGCGGAGTAACTATGGCTACACCTTC. Residues: CASDQEWRSNYGYTF.

J is TRBJ1-5 and V is TRBV18; D gene uncertain. The CDR3 totals 13 residues. The V end was cut by 3 bases, the J end by 5 bases, with 8 bases between. From germline, CDR1 is KGHSH and CDR2 LQKENI. DNA of the CDR3: TGTGCCAGCTCACCGCAGCTGGATCAGCCCCAGCATTTT. Protein product: CASSPQLDQPQHF.

This chain uses TRBV7-9 with TRBJ1-2, with a possible D match to TRBD1 (6 bases). CDR1 is SEHNR and CDR2 is FQNEAQ in the germline V gene (reference sequence). The CDR3 covers 16 residues. The V end was cut by 2 bases, the J end by 4 bases, with 17 bases between. This chain's CDR3 is CASSLKRLQGIYGYTF. DNA of the CDR3: TGTGCCAGCAGCTTAAAACGCTTACAGGGAATCTATGGCTACACCTTC.

This chain joins TRBV7-3 and TRBJ1-5, with D tentatively TRBD1 (5 bases). Germline CDR1 reads SGHTA; CDR2 reads FQGTGA. The CDR3 has 13 residues. Trimming removed 5 bases at V and 7 bases at J, with 12 bases between. CDR3 region: CASSLDRGQPQHF. The CDR3 nucleotides read TGTGCCAGCAGCCTAGACCGGGGCCAGCCCCAGCATTTT.

The chain couples TRBV19 to TRBJ2-2; D gene uncertain. The CDR3 is made up of 16 amino acids. The germline V gene encodes CDR1 LNHDA and CDR2 SQIVND (reference sequence). Trimming shortened V by 5 bases and J by 1 base, and 14 bases separated the two germline ends. The CDR3 loop reads CASSEILRGNTGELFF. CDR3 coding DNA: TGTGCCAGTAGTGAAATTCTTCGCGGGAACACCGGGGAGCTGTTTTTT.

The chain employs TRBV10-3 and TRBJ1-5; D remains ambiguous. Germline values: CDR1 ENHRY, CDR2 SYGVKD. V was cut by 9 bases and J by 0 bases, with 9 bases left in between. The CDR3 is 13 amino acids. The CDR3 sequence: CAMGEYSNQPQHF. CDR3 DNA: TGTGCCATGGGCGAGTATAGCAATCAGCCCCAGCATTTT.

The chain couples TRBV11-2 to TRBJ2-5, with D perhaps matching TRBD1 (5 bases). The germline V gene has CDR1 SGHAT and CDR2 FQNNGV. Deletions cut 6 bases from V and 1 base from J, with 15 bases between. The CDR3 spans 15 residues. The chain's CDR3 is CASRLLPQGQETQYF. CDR3 coding DNA: TGTGCCAGCAGACTATTGCCCCAGGGCCAAGAGACCCAGTACTTC.

This clone is a singleton in its sample. The chain recombines TRBV6-4 with TRBJ2-3; D is possibly TRBD1 (5 bases). This CDR3 is 15 amino acids long. Trimming cost V 4 bases and J 0 bases, with 11 bases left between them. The germline V gene has CDR1 MRHNA and CDR2 SNTAGT. CDR3 in DNA: TGTGCCAGCAGTGGGGGCTCCGGGAGCACAGATACGCAGTATTTT. Amino acids: CASSGGSGSTDTQYF.

V usage is TRBV5-5 and J usage is TRBJ1-1; 7 bases fit TRBD1. Per germline, CDR1 SGHKS and CDR2 YYEKEE (reference sequence). The V segment lost 4 bases and the J segment 5 bases; nucleotides outside the gene matches: 11. This CDR3 spans 15 amino acids. In DNA form, the CDR3 reads TGTGCCAGCAGCCCCGCGACAGGGTGGGGGACTGAAGCTTTCTTT. Protein product: CASSPATGWGTEAFF.

J is TRBJ2-5 and V is TRBV9; the match to TRBD1 covers 8 bases. The CDR3 contains 15 residues. Germline-derived CDR1 and CDR2 are SGDLS and YYNGEE. J gave up 5 bases and V 4 bases, and 10 bases lay outside the gene matches. The CDR3 loop reads CASSPGPGGGETQYF. CDR3 DNA sequence: TGTGCCAGCAGCCCCGGGCCAGGGGGCGGGGAGACCCAGTACTTC.

A remark on this clone: This specimen includes other DNA sequences encoding the same CDR3. CDR3 loop: CASSLDGNQPQHF. The CDR3 DNA reads as TGTGCCAGCAGCTTGGACGGCAATCAGCCCCAGCATTTT. The chain recombines TRBV7-3 with TRBJ1-5; D is unclear. In germline, CDR1 is SGHTA, CDR2 FQGTGA. The V gene lost 3 bases and the J gene lost 2 bases, with 5 bases spanning the gap. The length of the CDR3 is 13 residues.

CDR3 bases: TGTGCCAGCAGCCAAGCCAGCTATGGCTACACCTTC. This translates into CASSQASYGYTF. V usage is TRBV14 and J usage is TRBJ1-2; no clear D gene. Trimming pared 1 base from V and 4 bases from J, leaving 4 bases between. CDR3 length: 12 residues. Germline V CDR1 and CDR2: SGHDN, FVKESK. The full variable domain, its missing parts supplied by reference TRBV14 and TRBJ1-2, is EAGVTQFPSHSVIEKGQTVTLRCDPISGHDNLYWYRRVMGKEIKFLLHFVKESKQDESGMPNNRFLAERTGGTYSTLKVQPAELEDSGVYFCASSQASYGYTFGSGTRLTVV.

In its sample, this clone ranks as medium-sized. The chain links TRBV19 to TRBJ2-7; 12 bases match TRBD2. Losses at the gene ends were 5 bases for V and 5 bases for J; bases not matched to a gene: 7. The CDR3 contains 15 residues. In germline, CDR1 is LNHDA, CDR2 SQIVND (reference sequence). CDR3 DNA sequence: TGTGCCAGTAGTGTTACTAGCGGGGGGTTTGACGAGCAGTACTTC. Amino acid sequence: CASSVTSGGFDEQYF. Supplemented by reference TRBV19 and TRBJ2-7, the full variable domain reads DGGITQSPKYLFRKEGQNVTLSCEQNLNHDAMYWYRQDPGQGLRLIYYSQIVNDFQKGDIAEGYSVSREKKESFPLTVTSAQKNPTAFYLCASSVTSGGFDEQYFGPGTRLTVT.

This chain uses TRBV18 with TRBJ2-7; TRBD2 aligns across 11 bases. V was pared by 7 bases and J by 6 bases, with 5 bases of the junction left unmatched. The CDR3 runs to 13 residues. Germline V lookup: CDR1 KGHSH, CDR2 LQKENI. The CDR3 DNA sequence: TGTGCCAGCTTAGGGACTAGCGGACCCGAGCAGTACTTC. This codes for CASLGTSGPEQYF.

This clone was counted a few times. This chain joins TRBV3-1 (or the pseudogene TRBV3-2) and TRBJ2-5, with TRBD1 matching over 10 bases. This CDR3 has 16 residues. The germline CDR1 and CDR2 sequences are LGHDT and YNNKEL (reference sequence). V was pared by 6 bases and J by 7 bases, with 14 bases of the junction left unmatched. Written as DNA, the CDR3 is TGTGCCAGCAGTTTACGGGGGACAGGGGAAGAGGGGACCCAGTACTTC. Translating gives CASSLRGTGEEGTQYF.

The J gene is TRBJ2-3, the V gene TRBV30; perhaps TRBD2 as D (7 bases). Germline-derived CDR1 and CDR2 are GTSNPN and SVGIG (reference sequence). This CDR3 spans 15 amino acids. V lost 3 bases to trimming and J lost 3 bases, with 16 bases between them. The CDR3 reads CAWRRGAGKTDTQYF. DNA of the CDR3: TGTGCCTGGAGACGGGGGGCTGGGAAAACAGATACGCAGTATTTT.

The gene calls are TRBV2 and TRBJ1-1; D call uncertain. CDR3 length: 13 amino acids. The V end was cut by 4 bases, the J end by 1 base, with 7 bases between. The germline V gene encodes CDR1 SNHLY and CDR2 FYNNEI. The CDR3 nucleotides are TGTGCCAGCAGTGGAGTTTCGAACACTGAAGCTTTCTTT. Translated: CASSGVSNTEAFF. Combining the CDR3 with reference TRBV2 and TRBJ1-1 gives the whole variable domain EPEVTQTPSHQVTQMGQEVILRCVPISNHLYFYWYRQILGQKVEFLVSFYNNEISEKSEIFDDQFSVERPDGSNFTLKIRSTKLEDSAMYFCASSGVSNTEAFFGQGTRLTVV.

In DNA form, the CDR3 reads TGCGCCAGCAGCCCAAGTAGCGGGGAGCAGTTCTTC. Translation gives CASSPSSGEQFF. The rearrangement uses TRBV4-3 and TRBJ2-1; TRBD2 matches at 7 bases. V lost 4 bases to trimming and J lost 10 bases; unmatched junction nucleotides: 4. Germline lookup yields CDR1 LGHNA and CDR2 YSLEER. The CDR3 runs to 12 residues.

The chain uses TRBV4-2 and TRBJ1-1; D not certain. The V gene lost 1 base and the J gene lost 2 bases, with 5 bases spanning the gap. Germline loops: CDR1 LGHNA, CDR2 YNFKEQ. CDR3 size: 13 residues. The CDR3 sequence: CASSQGSNTEAFF. CDR3 bases: TGTGCCAGCAGCCAAGGGTCCAACACTGAAGCTTTCTTT.

V is TRBV20-1 and J is TRBJ2-4; D uncertain. The CDR3 runs 11 residues. Germline V CDR1 and CDR2: DFQATT, SNEGSKA (reference sequence). V was cut by 8 bases and J by 8 bases, with 13 bases left in between. This CDR3 reads CSFPSVDIQYF. The DNA of the CDR3 is TGCAGTTTCCCATCCGTCGACATTCAGTACTTC.

The CDR3 protein is CASSFINTEAFF. The CDR3 DNA sequence: TGTGCCAGCAGCTTTATCAACACTGAAGCTTTCTTT. The chain combines TRBV5-6 with TRBJ1-1; unclear D gene. The CDR3 is 12 residues long. Germline lookup yields CDR1 SGHDT and CDR2 YYEEEE. V shed 2 bases and J shed 2 bases, with 4 bases lying between them.

The chain is built from TRBV3-1 (or the pseudogene TRBV3-2) and TRBJ1-1; D is unclear. CDR1 is LGHDT and CDR2 is YNNKEL in the germline V gene (reference sequence). Trimming removed 0 bases at V and 3 bases at J, with 14 bases between. The CDR3 spans 16 residues. The CDR3 coding sequence is TGTGCCAGCAGCCAAGATCCCCTCTTCCTTTACACTGAAGCTTTCTTT. Its protein is CASSQDPLFLYTEAFF.

The chain recombines TRBV6-2 or TRBV6-3 with TRBJ1-2; D is unclear. The CDR3 sequence is 16 residues long. The germline gives CDR1 MNHEY, CDR2 SVGEGT. Trimming shortened V by 4 bases and J by 0 bases, and 15 bases separated the two germline ends. The CDR3 region is CASSSRWRKANYGYTF. The CDR3 bases are TGTGCCAGCAGTTCCCGGTGGAGGAAGGCTAACTATGGCTACACCTTC.

This chain uses TRBV7-3 with TRBJ2-2; TRBD2 matches 13 bases. V trimming: 5 bases; J trimming: 7 bases; junction bases outside the gene matches: 10. Germline CDR1 SGHTA, CDR2 FQGTGA. The CDR3 consists of 17 residues. The CDR3 DNA sequence: TGTGCCAGCAGCCCGAGGACTAGCGGGAGCGTCGGCGGGGAGCTGTTTTTT. It is translated as CASSPRTSGSVGGELFF.

This clone was recorded once. The chain employs TRBV5-1 and TRBJ1-2, with TRBD1 matching 8 bases. The CDR3 consists of 14 residues. Per germline, CDR1 SGHRS and CDR2 YFSETQ. The V segment lost 1 base and the J segment 10 bases; nucleotides outside the gene matches: 9. CDR3 DNA sequence: TGCGCCAGCAGCTTGAAACAGGGGGACCTTGACTACACCTTC. Amino acid sequence: CASSLKQGDLDYTF.

The V and J genes are TRBV5-4 and TRBJ2-3; tentatively, D is TRBD1 (6 bases). There are 15 residues in the CDR3. Germline CDR1 and CDR2: SGHNT and YYREEE (reference sequence). Trimming pared 4 bases from V and 2 bases from J, leaving 14 bases between. The CDR3 DNA is TGTGCCAGCAGCATCCCAGACAGGTTCACAGATACGCAGTATTTT. This gives the protein CASSIPDRFTDTQYF.

The CDR3 DNA is TGTGCCAGCAGCCCACGCCCGGGTAGCGGGGGGCAGACAGATACGCAGTATTTT. This gives the protein CASSPRPGSGGQTDTQYF. J is TRBJ2-3 and V is TRBV11-2; 10 bases fit TRBD2. CDR1 is SGHAT, CDR2 FQNNGV, per germline. Trimming cost V 5 bases and J 3 bases; bases outside gene matches: 14. The CDR3 spans 18 residues.

V and J are TRBV6-5 and TRBJ2-7; 10 nucleotides agree with TRBD2. The junction had 4 bases not matched to a gene; V was cut back by 4 bases and J by 4 bases. In germline, CDR1 is MNHEY, CDR2 SVGAGI. CDR3 length equals 14 residues. CDR3 protein: CASSSLAGEYEQYF. The CDR3 DNA follows: TGTGCCAGCAGTTCTCTAGCGGGAGAATACGAGCAGTACTTC.

Here the CDR3 DNA reads TGCGCCAGCAGCCTGGTTGGGTCTACAGGGAATAGTGCCTCTGGAAACACCATATATTTT. As protein: CASSLVGSTGNSASGNTIYF. The chain is built from TRBV5-1 and TRBJ1-3; tentative D call: TRBD1 (6 bases). V was pared by 4 bases and J by 0 bases, with 26 bases between. The CDR3 is 20 amino acids. CDR1 is SGHRS, CDR2 YFSETQ, per germline.

CDR3 amino acids: CASSYNRAGYTF. The CDR3 DNA sequence: TGTGCCAGCAGCTATAACAGGGCTGGCTACACCTTC. This rearrangement joins TRBV3-1 (or the pseudogene TRBV3-2) to TRBJ1-2, with D perhaps TRBD1 (6 bases). The CDR3 extends over 12 amino acids. In germline, CDR1 is LGHDT, CDR2 YNNKEL (reference sequence). V gave up 5 bases and J gave up 7 bases, with 11 bases separating them.

This clone was detected a few times. The chain combines TRBV9 with TRBJ2-7, with D possibly matching TRBD2 (6 bases). Trimming cost V 0 bases and J 2 bases, with 12 bases left between them. There are 15 residues in the CDR3. Germline V CDR1 and CDR2: SGDLS, YYNGEE. CDR3 in amino acids: CASSVAGSGAYEQYF. The CDR3 DNA reads TGTGCCAGCAGCGTAGCGGGTAGCGGTGCCTACGAGCAGTACTTC.

CDR3 amino acids: CASSSGVIIGPQHF. The CDR3 DNA reads TGTGCCAGCAGTTCCGGGGTTATCATCGGGCCCCAGCATTTT. This chain links TRBV27 with TRBJ1-5; no clear D gene. This CDR3 is built from 14 residues. V shed 4 bases and J shed 9 bases, with 16 bases lying between them. The germline V gene has CDR1 MNHEY and CDR2 SMNVEV (reference sequence).